This T cell receptor beta chain was identified during a study of blood T cell repertoires in COVID-19. In the original processing: The authors estimated nucleated cell counts from reference gene primer amplification. Profiled with immunoSEQ multiplex PCR; TCRdb holds only in-frame clones, not every one. V and J calls and clone size are given by that table; D and trimming were obtained from the DNA. The sample includes under 300,000 clones, approximately 80% of them seen just once. The V and J ends lost 3 bases and 6 bases respectively, with 20 bases between them. The germline CDR1 and CDR2 sequences are MDHEN and SYDVKM. The CDR3 runs 16 residues.

Material: PBMCs or T cells enriched from blood (not recorded which). V is TRBV28 and J is TRBJ1-1, with a possible D match to TRBD1 (6 bases). The source is a man in his forties who had recovered from COVID-19. CDR3 bases: TGTGCCAGCAGTTTGGGGTCGGAGACAGGCAGGTCTGAAGCTTTCTTT. This encodes CASSLGSETGRSEAFF.